This TCR beta chain originates from a study of OX40 agonist ivuxolimab in advanced cancers. Study context: The group had a mean age of about 65 years, ranged from about 23 to 85, and was 80% to 85% male. Study outcomes and limitations: Expansion of clones was among the lowest in partial responders at 0.1-3.0 mg/kg.

Sequencing was performed with immunoSEQ multiplex PCR; in TCRdb, only in-frame clones are kept and a portion is missing. The repertoire holds tens of thousands of clones, with under 85% as singletons. With regard to this clone: The antigen remains undetermined.

The CDR3 spans 14 residues. Germline CDR1 is MDHEN and CDR2 is SYDVKM. This clonotype was sampled from an adult with an advanced solid tumor such as melanoma, head and neck, liver or kidney cancer. The gene calls are TRBV28 and TRBJ2-5; D possibly uses TRBD1 or TRBD2 (5 bases each). The J call is uncertain, as TRBJ2-7 better fits the DNA end. The sample consisted of CD4+ or CD8+ T cells sorted from blood, taken in a trial of the OX40 agonist ivuxolimab. CDR3: CASSLPGPFLEQYF. The CDR3 DNA reads TGTGCCAGCAGTTTGCCGGGGCCGTTCCTCGAGCAGTACTTC.